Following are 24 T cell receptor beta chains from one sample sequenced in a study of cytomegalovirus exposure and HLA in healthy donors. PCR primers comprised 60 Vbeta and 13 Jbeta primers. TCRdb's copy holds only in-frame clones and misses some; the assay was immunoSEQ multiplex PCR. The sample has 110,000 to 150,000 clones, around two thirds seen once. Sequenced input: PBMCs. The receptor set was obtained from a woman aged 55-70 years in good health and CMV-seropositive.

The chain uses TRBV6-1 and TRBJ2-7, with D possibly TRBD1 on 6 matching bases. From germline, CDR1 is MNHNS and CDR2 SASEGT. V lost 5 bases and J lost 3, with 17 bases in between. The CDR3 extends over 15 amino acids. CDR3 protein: CASSQPGEGRYEQYF. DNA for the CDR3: TGTGCCAGCAGTCAGCCAGGGGAAGGACGCTACGAGCAGTACTTC.

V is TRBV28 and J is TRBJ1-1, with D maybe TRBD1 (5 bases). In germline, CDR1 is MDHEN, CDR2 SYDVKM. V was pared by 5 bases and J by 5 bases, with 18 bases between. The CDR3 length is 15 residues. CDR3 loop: CASSPAGGVRTEAFF. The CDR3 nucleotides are TGTGCCAGCAGTCCGGCCGGAGGGGTTCGGACTGAAGCTTTCTTT.

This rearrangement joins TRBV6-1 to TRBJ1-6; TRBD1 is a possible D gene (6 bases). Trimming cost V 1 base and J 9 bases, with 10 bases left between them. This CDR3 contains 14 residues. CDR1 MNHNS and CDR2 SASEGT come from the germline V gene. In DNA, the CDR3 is TGTGCCAGCAGTGAAGTGGGGGCATTTTCACCCCTCCACTTT. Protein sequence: CASSEVGAFSPLHF.

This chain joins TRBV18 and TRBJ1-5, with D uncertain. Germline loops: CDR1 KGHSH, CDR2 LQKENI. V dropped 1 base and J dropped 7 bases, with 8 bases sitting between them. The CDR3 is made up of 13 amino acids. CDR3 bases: TGTGCCAGCTCACCACTAGCGGGGCAGCCCCAGCATTTT. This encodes CASSPLAGQPQHF. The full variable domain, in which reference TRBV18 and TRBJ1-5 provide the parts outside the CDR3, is NAGVMQNPRHLVRRRGQEARLRCSPMKGHSHVYWYRQLPEEGLKFMVYLQKENIIDESGMPKERFSAEFPKEGPSILRIQQVVRGDSAAYFCASSPLAGQPQHFGDGTRLSIL.

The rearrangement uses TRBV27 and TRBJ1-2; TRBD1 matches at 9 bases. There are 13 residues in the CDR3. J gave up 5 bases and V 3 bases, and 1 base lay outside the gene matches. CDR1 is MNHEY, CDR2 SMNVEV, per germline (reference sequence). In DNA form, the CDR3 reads TGTGCCAGCAGTTTGGGGACAGGGTATGGCTACACCTTC. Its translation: CASSLGTGYGYTF.

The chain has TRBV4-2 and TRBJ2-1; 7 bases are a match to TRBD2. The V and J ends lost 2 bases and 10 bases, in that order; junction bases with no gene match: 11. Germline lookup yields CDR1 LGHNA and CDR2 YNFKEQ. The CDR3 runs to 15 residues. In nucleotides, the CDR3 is TGTGCCAGCAGCCAACATGTTGGCCTAGCGGCAGAGCAGTTCTTC. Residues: CASSQHVGLAAEQFF.

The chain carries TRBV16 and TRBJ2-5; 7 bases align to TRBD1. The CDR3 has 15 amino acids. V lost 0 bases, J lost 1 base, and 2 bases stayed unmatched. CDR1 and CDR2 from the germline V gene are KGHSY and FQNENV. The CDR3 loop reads CASSQSPGGQETQYF. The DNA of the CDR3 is TGTGCCAGCAGCCAATCGCCAGGGGGCCAAGAGACCCAGTACTTC.

The CDR3 protein is CASSRGGQGHGYTF. The CDR3 DNA reads as TGTGCCAGCAGTCGCGGGGGGCAGGGGCATGGCTACACCTTC. This chain uses TRBV27 with TRBJ1-2; TRBD1 is a possible D gene (6 bases). This CDR3 is 14 amino acids long. The germline V gene has CDR1 MNHEY and CDR2 SMNVEV (reference sequence). Trimming shortened V by 5 bases and J by 6 bases, and 16 bases separated the two germline ends.

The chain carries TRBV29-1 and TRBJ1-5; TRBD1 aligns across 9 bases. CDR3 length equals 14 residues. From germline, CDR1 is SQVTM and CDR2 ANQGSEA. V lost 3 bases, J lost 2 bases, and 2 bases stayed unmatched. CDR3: CSVDTGGRNQPQHF. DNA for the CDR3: TGCAGCGTTGATACAGGGGGCCGCAATCAGCCCCAGCATTTT.

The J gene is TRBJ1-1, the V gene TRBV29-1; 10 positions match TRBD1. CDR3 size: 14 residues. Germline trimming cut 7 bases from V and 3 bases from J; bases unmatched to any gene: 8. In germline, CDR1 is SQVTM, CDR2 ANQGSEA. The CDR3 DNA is TGCAGCGCCCATAGACAGGGGGCGTACACTGAAGCTTTCTTT. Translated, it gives CSAHRQGAYTEAFF. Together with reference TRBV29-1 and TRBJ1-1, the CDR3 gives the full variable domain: SAVISQKPSRDICQRGTSLTIQCQVDSQVTMMFWYRQQPGQSLTLIATANQGSEATYESGFVIDKFPISRPNLTFSTLTVSNMSPEDSSIYLCSAHRQGAYTEAFFGQGTRLTVV.

CDR3 region: CSVRLFTQETQYF. CDR3 bases: TGCAGCGTTCGACTATTTACCCAAGAGACCCAGTACTTC. The chain couples TRBV29-1 to TRBJ2-5; the D gene is possibly TRBD2 (5 bases). Between the trimmed V and J ends, which lost 5 bases and 1 base, there was a span of 11 bases. The CDR3 has 13 residues. The germline V gene has CDR1 SQVTM and CDR2 ANQGSEA.

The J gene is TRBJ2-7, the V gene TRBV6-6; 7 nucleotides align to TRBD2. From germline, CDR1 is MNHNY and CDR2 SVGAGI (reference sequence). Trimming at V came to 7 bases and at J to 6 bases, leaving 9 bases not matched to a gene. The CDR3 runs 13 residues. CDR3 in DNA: TGTGCCAGCACCTACTCCGGGACTACCGAGCAGTACTTC. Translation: CASTYSGTTEQYF.

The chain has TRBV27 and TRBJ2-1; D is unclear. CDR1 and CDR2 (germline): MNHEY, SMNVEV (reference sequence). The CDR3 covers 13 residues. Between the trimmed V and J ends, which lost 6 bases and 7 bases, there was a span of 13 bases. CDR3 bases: TGTGCCAGCAGACTGGAGCCGAAGAATGAGCAGTTCTTC. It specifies CASRLEPKNEQFF.

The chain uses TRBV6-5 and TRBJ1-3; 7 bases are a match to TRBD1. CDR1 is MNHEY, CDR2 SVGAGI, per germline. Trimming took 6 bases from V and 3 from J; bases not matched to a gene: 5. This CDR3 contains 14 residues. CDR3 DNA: TGTGCCAGCAGCCGAAGGACAGGTGGAAACACCATATATTTT. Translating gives CASSRRTGGNTIYF.

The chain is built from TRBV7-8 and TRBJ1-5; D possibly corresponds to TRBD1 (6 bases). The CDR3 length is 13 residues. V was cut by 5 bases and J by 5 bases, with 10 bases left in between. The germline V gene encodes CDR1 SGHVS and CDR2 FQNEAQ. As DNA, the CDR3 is TGTGCCAGCAGCCTGGACAGAGATCAGCCCCAGCATTTT. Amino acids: CASSLDRDQPQHF.

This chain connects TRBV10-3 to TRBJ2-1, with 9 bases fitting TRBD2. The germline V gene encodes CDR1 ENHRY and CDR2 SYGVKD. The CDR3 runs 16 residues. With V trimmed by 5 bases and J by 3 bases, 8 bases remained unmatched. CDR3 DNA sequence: TGTGCCATCAGTTCATCTCTAGCGGGATTCTACAATGAGCAGTTCTTC. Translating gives CAISSSLAGFYNEQFF.

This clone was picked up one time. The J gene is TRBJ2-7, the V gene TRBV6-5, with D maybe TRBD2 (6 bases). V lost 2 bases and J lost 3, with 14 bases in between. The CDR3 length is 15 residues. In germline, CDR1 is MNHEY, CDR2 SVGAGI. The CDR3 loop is CASSYVTGEVYEQYF. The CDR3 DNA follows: TGTGCCAGCAGTTACGTTACGGGGGAGGTCTACGAGCAGTACTTC.

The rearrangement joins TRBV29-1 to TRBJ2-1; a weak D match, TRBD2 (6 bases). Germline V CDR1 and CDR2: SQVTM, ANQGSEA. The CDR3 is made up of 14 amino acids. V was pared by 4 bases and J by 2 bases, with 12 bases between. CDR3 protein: CSVGGGSTYNEQFF. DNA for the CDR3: TGCAGCGTTGGAGGAGGGTCTACCTACAATGAGCAGTTCTTC.

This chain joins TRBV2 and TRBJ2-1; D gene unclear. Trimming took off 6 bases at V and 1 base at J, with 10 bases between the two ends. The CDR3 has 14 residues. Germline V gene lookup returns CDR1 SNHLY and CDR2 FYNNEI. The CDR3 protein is CASREKNSYNEQFF. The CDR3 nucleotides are TGTGCCAGCAGGGAGAAGAATTCCTACAATGAGCAGTTCTTC. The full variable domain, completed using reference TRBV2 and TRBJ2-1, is EPEVTQTPSHQVTQMGQEVILRCVPISNHLYFYWYRQILGQKVEFLVSFYNNEISEKSEIFDDQFSVERPDGSNFTLKIRSTKLEDSAMYFCASREKNSYNEQFFGPGTRLTVL.

The CDR3 protein is CASSLRQGSRTGELFF. CDR3 nucleotides: TGTGCCAGCAGCTTAAGGCAGGGGAGTAGGACCGGGGAGCTGTTTTTT. This chain links TRBV11-3 with TRBJ2-2, with D perhaps matching TRBD1 (6 bases). Germline-derived CDR1 and CDR2 are SGHNT and YENEEA. V was trimmed by 2 bases and J by 5 bases, leaving 15 bases between them. The CDR3 contains 16 residues.

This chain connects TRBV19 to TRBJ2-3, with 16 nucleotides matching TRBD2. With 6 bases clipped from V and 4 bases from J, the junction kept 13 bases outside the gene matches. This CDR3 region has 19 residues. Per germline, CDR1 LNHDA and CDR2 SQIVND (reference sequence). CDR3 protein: CASSLPRGLAGGTPDTQYF. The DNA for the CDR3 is TGTGCCAGTAGCCTACCAAGGGGACTAGCGGGAGGGACCCCAGATACGCAGTATTTT.

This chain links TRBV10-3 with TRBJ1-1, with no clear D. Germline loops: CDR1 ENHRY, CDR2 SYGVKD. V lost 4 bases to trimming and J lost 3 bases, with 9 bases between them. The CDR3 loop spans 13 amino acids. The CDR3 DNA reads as TGTGCCATCAGTGCAGAAGATGACACTGAAGCTTTCTTT. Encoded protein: CAISAEDDTEAFF.

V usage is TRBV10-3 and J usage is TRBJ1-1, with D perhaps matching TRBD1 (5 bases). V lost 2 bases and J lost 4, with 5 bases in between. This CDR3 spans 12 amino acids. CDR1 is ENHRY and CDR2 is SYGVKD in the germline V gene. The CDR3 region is CAISETGTEAFF. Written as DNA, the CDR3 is TGTGCCATCAGTGAGACAGGCACTGAAGCTTTCTTT.

The CDR3 region is CASKEPGSSHEQYF. The CDR3 DNA follows: TGTGCCAGCAAAGAACCCGGGAGTTCCCACGAGCAGTACTTC. The chain couples TRBV28 to TRBJ2-7, with D perhaps matching TRBD2 (6 bases). This CDR3 has 14 residues. Germline CDR1 and CDR2: MDHEN and SYDVKM. Trimming left V 7 bases short and J 5 bases short, with 18 bases between.